This T cell receptor beta chain comes out of a study of cytomegalovirus exposure and HLA in healthy donors. The germline V gene has CDR1 SGHRS and CDR2 YFSETQ. The CDR3 is 15 amino acids. Deletions cut 0 bases from V and 4 bases from J, with 11 bases between. Study results and caveats: It was reported in a later analysis that an Asian-associated ancestry cluster showed fewer N-insertions than the 666-donor mean.

The PCR had 60 Vbeta and 13 Jbeta primers. Produced via immunoSEQ multiplex PCR; TCRdb's table is partial and in-frame only. The sample has fewer than 85,000 clones. Worth noting for this clone: Its cognate antigen is unknown.

The sample consisted of PBMCs. The TCR was taken from a man in his forties or fifties in good health and CMV-seropositive. V usage is TRBV5-1 and J usage is TRBJ2-1, with TRBD1 as a possible D gene (5 bases). The CDR3 bases are TGCGCCAGCAGCTTGGATAGGGGTAGATACAATGAGCAGTTCTTC. This translates into CASSLDRGRYNEQFF.